The 21 T cell receptor beta chains given below trace back to one sample, sequenced in a study of early T cells in non-severe SARS-CoV-2 infection. One entry per CDR3 protein results from TCRdb running MiXCR on the 5' RACE reads. The sample lists tens of thousands of distinct CDR3 sequences, approximately 5.9% occurring once. This sample comprised whole blood, obtained at baseline. These receptors originate from an adult who was a healthcare worker with PCR-confirmed SARS-CoV-2 infection or an uninfected control (not recorded which).

In this sample, this clonotype turned up many times. V usage is TRBV10-3 and J usage is TRBJ2-1; D is unresolved. The length of the CDR3 is 13 residues. Trimming pared 0 bases from V and 8 bases from J, leaving 8 bases between. The germline V gene has CDR1 ENHRY and CDR2 SYGVKD. CDR3: CAISESSIDEQFF. The CDR3 nucleotides are TGTGCCATCAGTGAGTCGAGTATCGATGAGCAGTTCTTC.

This clonotype was found many times. V usage is TRBV29-1 and J usage is TRBJ1-2; D might be TRBD1 (6 bases). V lost 6 bases to trimming and J lost 4 bases, with 18 bases between them. This CDR3 is 14 amino acids long. In germline, CDR1 is SQVTM, CDR2 ANQGSEA. The CDR3 region has the DNA TGCAGCGTCGTTGACGTACAGGGTGTCTATGGCTACACCTTC. Protein product: CSVVDVQGVYGYTF.

At least ten counts were recorded for this clonotype. V is TRBV6-6 and J is TRBJ2-5; D not resolved. The V end was cut by 2 bases, the J end by 3 bases, with 10 bases between. This CDR3 has 14 amino acids. CDR1 and CDR2 (germline): MNHNY, SVGAGI (reference sequence). This chain's CDR3 is CASSYGEVKETQYF. CDR3 sequence (DNA): TGTGCCAGCAGTTACGGCGAAGTGAAAGAGACCCAGTACTTC.

The J gene is TRBJ2-3, the V gene TRBV12-3 or TRBV12-4; D unclear. Trimming took 1 base from V and 2 from J, leaving 10 bases between them. The CDR3 runs 15 residues. CDR3 bases: TGTGCCAGCAGTTTAGGTGGAGATCCCACAGATACGCAGTATTTT. Translating it yields CASSLGGDPTDTQYF.

This clonotype was detected ten times or more. This chain links TRBV29-1 with TRBJ2-5; 10 bases match TRBD1. CDR3 length: 13 amino acids. In germline, CDR1 is SQVTM, CDR2 ANQGSEA. The V segment lost 3 bases and the J segment 5 bases; nucleotides outside the gene matches: 3. This CDR3 reads CSVETGGLETQYF. DNA for the CDR3: TGCAGCGTTGAGACAGGGGGCTTGGAGACCCAGTACTTC.

This clonotype showed up many times. The V and J genes are TRBV12-3 or TRBV12-4 and TRBJ1-1; TRBD1 aligns across 7 bases. Trimming removed 3 bases from V and 6 bases from J; junction bases left unmatched: 7. The CDR3 has 14 residues. CDR3 nucleotide sequence: TGTGCCAGCAGTTTGAAGGGGGCGCAGTCTGAAGCTTTCTTT. Protein sequence: CASSLKGAQSEAFF.

This clonotype was counted ten times or more. One junction end does not reproduce the germline sequence, and a read error may be involved. The genes are TRBV18 and TRBJ2-7, with 7 bases lining up with TRBD1. The V gene's germline CDR1 is KGHSH and CDR2 LQKENI. CDR3 length: 15 residues. This chain's CDR3 is CASSPQGDSSHEQYF. For the CDR3, the DNA is TGTGCCAGCTCACCCCAGGGGGATTCCTCCCACGAGCAGTACTTC. Using reference TRBV18 and TRBJ2-7 for the parts outside the CDR3, the full variable domain is NAGVMQNPRHLVRRRGQEARLRCSPMKGHSHVYWYRQLPEEGLKFMVYLQKENIIDESGMPKERFSAEFPKEGPSILRIQQVVRGDSAAYFCASSPQGDSSHEQYFGPGTRLTVT.

This clonotype was seen at least ten times. This rearrangement joins TRBV5-6 to TRBJ2-3; the D is unclear. CDR3 length: 11 amino acids. V was clipped by 4 bases and J by 6 bases, with 6 bases between them. Looked up from germline, CDR1 is SGHDT and CDR2 is YYEEEE. This chain's CDR3 is CASSVQDTQYF. CDR3 sequence (DNA): TGTGCCAGCAGCGTCCAGGATACGCAGTATTTT.

The chain carries TRBV6-1 and TRBJ1-2; possible D gene TRBD1, 6 bases. Per germline, CDR1 MNHNS and CDR2 SASEGT. This CDR3 comprises 14 residues. Trimming pared 7 bases from V and 7 bases from J, leaving 19 bases between. The CDR3 DNA reads TGTGCCAGCAATCCCCCCTACAGGGCTGGTGGCTACACCTTC. Encoded protein: CASNPPYRAGGYTF.

This clonotype was counted only a few times. This rearrangement joins TRBV4-1 to TRBJ2-2, with 8 bases matching TRBD1. This CDR3 is built from 17 residues. V lost 3 bases and J lost 5; bases outside the gene matches: 11. Germline V gene sequence: CDR1 MGHRA, CDR2 YSYEKL. The CDR3 nucleotides are TGCGCCAGCAGCCAGGGCGCCGGGACAGGACGGACCGGGGAGCTGTTTTTT. Amino acid sequence: CASSQGAGTGRTGELFF.

This clonotype was detected a few times. This rearrangement joins TRBV15 to TRBJ2-6; D is unclear. Trimming pared 0 bases from V and 3 bases from J, leaving 12 bases between. CDR3 size: 17 residues. Per germline, CDR1 LNHNV and CDR2 YYDKDF (reference sequence). The CDR3 nucleotides read TGTGCCACCAGCAGAGATACCGTGCGTATTGGGGCCAACGTCCTGACTTTC. Protein: CATSRDTVRIGANVLTF.

This clonotype has at least ten counts. The genes are TRBV20-1 and TRBJ2-3, with 12 bases identical to TRBD2. Trimming removed 1 base from V and 2 bases from J; junction bases left unmatched: 7. The CDR3 extends over 17 amino acids. Germline CDR1 and CDR2: DFQATT and SNEGSKA (reference sequence). CDR3 sequence: CSARAVGLAGFTDTQYF. As DNA, the CDR3 is TGCAGTGCTAGAGCGGTTGGACTAGCGGGATTCACAGATACGCAGTATTTT.

This clonotype was detected many times. This chain connects TRBV7-3 to TRBJ2-1; D may be TRBD2 (6 bases). V lost 5 bases, J lost 0 bases, and 20 bases lay in between. Germline CDR1 reads SGHTA; CDR2 reads FQGTGA. This CDR3 has 18 amino acids. CDR3 loop: CASSVGTSLLRSYNEQFF. CDR3 DNA sequence: TGTGCCAGCAGCGTCGGGACTTCTCTTTTACGCTCCTACAATGAGCAGTTCTTC.

This clonotype was detected many times. The chain uses TRBV11-2 and TRBJ2-1; 9 bases match TRBD2. V gave up 5 bases and J gave up 3 bases; unmatched junction bases: 8. Germline V lookup: CDR1 SGHAT, CDR2 FQNNGV. There are 16 residues in the CDR3. The CDR3 nucleotides read TGTGCCAGCAGCAATCTCGGGACTAGCTTCTACAATGAGCAGTTCTTC. This encodes CASSNLGTSFYNEQFF.

This clonotype was detected ten times or more. The V and J genes are TRBV28 and TRBJ2-5, with D possibly called TRBD1 or TRBD2 (5 bases each). The germline V gene has CDR1 MDHEN and CDR2 SYDVKM. With 3 bases removed from V and 5 bases from J, the gap between germline ends came to 16 bases. CDR3 length equals 15 residues. CDR3 nucleotide sequence: TGTGCCAGCAGTTTCCTCCAGGGACGAGGCGAGACCCAGTACTTC. Its protein product is CASSFLQGRGETQYF.

This clonotype was observed many times. V gene TRBV10-1 combines with J gene TRBJ1-1; no clear D gene. Trimming removed 0 bases at V and 0 bases at J, with 8 bases between. Germline V gene sequence: CDR1 WNHNN, CDR2 SYGVQD (reference sequence). The CDR3 contains 15 residues. CDR3 nucleotides: TGCGCCAGCAGTGAGTCGACCAGGCTGAACACTGAAGCTTTCTTT. Its translation is CASSESTRLNTEAFF.

V usage is TRBV19 and J usage is TRBJ2-2; 9 nucleotides align to TRBD2. Looked up from germline, CDR1 is LNHDA and CDR2 is SQIVND (reference sequence). The junction had 5 bases not matched to a gene; V was cut back by 5 bases and J by 1 base. This CDR3 has 16 residues. The CDR3 is CASSPLLAGNTGELFF. DNA of the CDR3: TGTGCCAGTAGTCCATTACTAGCGGGGAACACCGGGGAGCTGTTTTTT.

This clonotype came up many times. The chain is built from TRBV6-5 and TRBJ2-1, with 9 positions matching TRBD2. Per germline, CDR1 MNHEY and CDR2 SVGAGI. The ends lost 5 bases at V and 5 bases at J; junction bases unmatched: 4. The CDR3 sequence is 14 residues long. The CDR3 bases are TGTGCCAGCAGTGAGAGCGGGAGGCACAATGAGCAGTTCTTC. It yields the protein CASSESGRHNEQFF.

At least ten counts were recorded for this clonotype. This sequence joins TRBV19 and TRBJ2-6; the match to TRBD1 covers 7 bases. This CDR3 has 19 residues. With V trimmed by 4 bases and J by 0 bases, 12 bases remained unmatched. Per the germline V gene, CDR1 is LNHDA and CDR2 is SQIVND (reference sequence). CDR3 residues: CASSRYRGSTLSGANVLTF. Written as DNA, the CDR3 is TGTGCCAGTAGTAGGTACAGGGGTAGCACCCTCTCTGGGGCCAACGTCCTGACTTTC. The whole variable domain, filled in from reference TRBV19 and TRBJ2-6, reads DGGITQSPKYLFRKEGQNVTLSCEQNLNHDAMYWYRQDPGQGLRLIYYSQIVNDFQKGDIAEGYSVSREKKESFPLTVTSAQKNPTAFYLCASSRYRGSTLSGANVLTFGAGSRLTVL.

This clonotype showed up many times. The rearrangement links TRBV6-5 to TRBJ2-1; weak D call: TRBD2 (5 bases). V was trimmed by 2 bases and J by 5 bases, leaving 10 bases between them. Germline V gene data show CDR1 as MNHEY and CDR2 as SVGAGI. The CDR3 runs to 14 residues. The CDR3 sequence is CASSYQPSHNEQFF. The CDR3 DNA sequence: TGTGCCAGCAGTTACCAACCTAGCCACAATGAGCAGTTCTTC.

This clonotype came up many times. The chain has TRBV19 and TRBJ1-2; no reliable D call. The CDR3 covers 14 residues. The germline CDR1 and CDR2 sequences are LNHDA and SQIVND (reference sequence). V was clipped by 7 bases and J by 6 bases, with 18 bases between them. The chain's CDR3 is CASTRNPWADGYTF. The CDR3 DNA follows: TGTGCCAGTACCCGAAACCCTTGGGCAGATGGCTACACCTTC.